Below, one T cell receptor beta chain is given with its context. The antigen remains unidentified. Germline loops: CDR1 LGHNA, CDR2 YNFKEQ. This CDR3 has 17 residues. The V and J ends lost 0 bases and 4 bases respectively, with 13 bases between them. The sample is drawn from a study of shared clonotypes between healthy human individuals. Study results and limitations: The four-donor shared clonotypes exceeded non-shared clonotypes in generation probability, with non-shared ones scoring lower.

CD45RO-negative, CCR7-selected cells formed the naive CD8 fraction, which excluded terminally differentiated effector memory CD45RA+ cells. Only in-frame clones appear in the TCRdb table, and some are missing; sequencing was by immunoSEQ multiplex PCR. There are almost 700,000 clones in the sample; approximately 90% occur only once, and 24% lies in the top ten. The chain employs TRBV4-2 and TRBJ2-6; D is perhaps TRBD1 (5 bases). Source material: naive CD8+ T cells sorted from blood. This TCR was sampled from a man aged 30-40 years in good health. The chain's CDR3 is CASSQEVQGIGANVLTF. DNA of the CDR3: TGTGCCAGCAGCCAAGAGGTTCAGGGAATAGGGGCCAACGTCCTGACTTTC.